The entry below gives a single T cell receptor beta chain sequence along with its context. This clonotype showed up many times. The specificity of this receptor is unknown. There are no base qualities to consult, and no much larger clone falls within one base. Cut back by 1 base and 1 base, the V and J ends lie 23 bases apart. The CDR3 covers 20 residues, taking in both the cysteine and the phenylalanine. Only the CDR3 DNA is retained, 60 bases long and in frame from the first base. This entry comes from a study of T cells in Graves' hyperthyroidism and ophthalmopathy (dated by TCRdb to about 2019). Some background on the complete study: Peripheral blood was sampled at the time of initial diagnosis, prior to any treatment. TCR V-J signatures able to tell the groups apart were searched for in a discovery cohort of around 95 patients, of whom more than 40 had Graves' ophthalmopathy and around 56 had stable Graves' hyperthyroidism. An independent validation cohort of around 19 hyperthyroidism patients and approximately 15 patients who later progressed to ophthalmopathy tested prospective prediction of ophthalmopathy. For training and testing, the 100 or so patients in the discovery cohort were randomly divided in a 7:3 ratio. In several Graves' hyperthyroidism patients, the study also compared T-cell repertoires from thyroid tissue with T-cell repertoires from blood. After blood sampling, hyperthyroidism patients were treated with methimazole at a starting dose of 30 mg daily, and ophthalmopathy patients were treated with high-dose intravenous methylprednisolone. TCR Vbeta CDR3 sequencing of 130 to 150 peripheral blood samples (roughly 41 ophthalmopathy, about 80 hyperthyroidism and roughly 17 progressor patients) is reported in the paper.

The TCR beta CDR3 regions were amplified from RNA transcripts. The first round of RT-PCR for the TCR CDR3 was performed with the HTBI primer set and the Qiagen OneStep RT-PCR kit. Libraries were constructed in a second round of multiplex PCR, after which size selection and purification were carried out. The libraries were sequenced on an Illumina HiSeq2000 using paired-end 100 bp reads. As for the original processing: Raw data were processed with SOAPnuke, discarding reads with adapters, uncalled bases, mean Phred below 15, or no exact constant-primer or identifier match. High-quality paired reads were merged using COPE v1.2.5, and each unique nucleotide sequence was defined as a clonotype. MiTCR v1.1 was used to align the clonotypes against IMGT TRBV, TRBD and TRBJ reference segments. The analysis included only V-J combinations with a frequency above 0.0001, which together covered about 99% of the repertoires. A TCS score was defined as the ratio between F50 (clonal expansion) and ExV (chaos), using BLOSUM62-based TCRdist between CDR3 peptides within each V-J. Welch's t-statistics and random forest reduced 500 to 650 V-J features to roughly 13, which were used in a naive Bayes classifier (R e1071). The public reads were reanalyzed by TCRdb: fastp trimming at Q25, MiXCR alignment, in-frame beta chains only. Each entry is one CDR3 protein sequence, shown with its most common DNA and genes. The V and J calls follow TCRdb's processing rather than the paper's. The sample table shows around 350,000 distinct CDR3 sequences, and approximately 20% are seen once. The top ten clonotypes cover approximately 4% of the sample.

Stable Graves' hyperthyroidism was defined as the absence of progression to ophthalmopathy over 18 months of follow-up. Hyperthyroidism patients were newly diagnosed, with disease duration under 2 months, and aged 18 to 65 years. Any patient with an uncontrolled infection, another autoimmune disease, pregnancy or lactation was excluded. Diagnoses were established on the basis of clinical symptoms, serum thyroxine and TRAb, thyroid ultrasound, and orbital computed tomography. Ficoll-Paque density gradient centrifugation was used to isolate PBMCs from about 9 ml of fresh peripheral blood. Trizol reagent was used to extract total RNA, and RNA quality was then checked on an Agilent 2100 Bioanalyzer. The study at large found these results: In cross-validation, a model built on a 13 V-J signature told ophthalmopathy apart from stable hyperthyroidism with 85% to 90% sensitivity and around 84% specificity, and in testing the same model reached 80%/75%. In validation, the model predicted progression to ophthalmopathy with just under 71% sensitivity and around 72% specificity, a median of approximately 6.5 months before onset. Most expanded thyroid clonotypes (frequency above 0.001) were also found in blood, which suggests that blood repertoires may mirror thyroid immune responses. No statistical method was used to fix the sample size in advance, and group allocation was not hidden from the investigators.

The sequenced sample was blood. The rearrangement combines TRBV12-3 or TRBV12-4 with TRBJ1-5, with a tentative D gene TRBD1 over 5 matching bases. The origin of this receptor is a woman aged 18-35 years with Graves' hyperthyroidism. The base sequence is TGTGCCAGCAGTTTAGGGTTCCAGGGTTCAGGTTTGTTGAGCAATCAGCCCCAGCATTTT. Its protein product is CASSLGFQGSGLLSNQPQHF.